Presented here are 2 T cell receptor beta chains from one specimen sequenced in a study of T-cell reconstitution after alpha-beta-depleted transplantation in children. Preparation of the TCRbeta library used unique molecular identifiers. TCRdb analysed the PCR reads with MiXCR anew, one entry per CDR3 protein. The sample carries roughly 500,000 distinct CDR3 sequences, approximately 20% recorded once. Sample: PBMCs from the stem cell graft donor, taken from the stem cell graft. The receptor source for this set is a human donor who donated a stem cell graft to a child with acute lymphoblastic leukemia.

This clonotype was observed many times. The chain carries TRBV20-1 and TRBJ2-3, with TRBD2 matching over 13 bases. CDR1 and CDR2 (germline): DFQATT, SNEGSKA (reference sequence). The V and J ends lost 0 bases and 1 base, in that order; junction bases with no gene match: 4. This CDR3 is 17 amino acids long. Here the CDR3 DNA reads TGCAGTGCTAGAGATTTGGGGACTAGCGGGGGCACAGATACGCAGTATTTT. Translating it yields CSARDLGTSGGTDTQYF.

This clonotype has just a few counts. The chain links TRBV20-1 to TRBJ2-1; D possibly corresponds to TRBD2 (5 bases). Trimming removed 3 bases at V and 2 bases at J, with 17 bases between. Germline-derived CDR1 and CDR2 are DFQATT and SNEGSKA (reference sequence). The CDR3 sequence is 16 residues long. DNA of the CDR3: TGCAGTGCTAGGGGAACTAGACCCGGTGCCTACAATGAGCAGTTCTTC. Translation: CSARGTRPGAYNEQFF.